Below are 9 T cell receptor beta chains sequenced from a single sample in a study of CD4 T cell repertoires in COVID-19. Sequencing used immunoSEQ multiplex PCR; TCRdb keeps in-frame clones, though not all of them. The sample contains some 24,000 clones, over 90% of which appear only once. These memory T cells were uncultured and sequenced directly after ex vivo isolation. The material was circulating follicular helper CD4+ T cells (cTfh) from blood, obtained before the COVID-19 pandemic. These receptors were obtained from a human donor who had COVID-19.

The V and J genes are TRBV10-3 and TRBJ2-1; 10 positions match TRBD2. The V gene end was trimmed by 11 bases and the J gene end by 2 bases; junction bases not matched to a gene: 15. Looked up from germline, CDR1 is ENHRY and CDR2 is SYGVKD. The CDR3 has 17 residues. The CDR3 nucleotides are TGTGCCGCTAGCGGGAGAGAAACCCCAACCCCCTACAATGAGCAGTTCTTC. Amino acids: CAASGRETPTPYNEQFF.

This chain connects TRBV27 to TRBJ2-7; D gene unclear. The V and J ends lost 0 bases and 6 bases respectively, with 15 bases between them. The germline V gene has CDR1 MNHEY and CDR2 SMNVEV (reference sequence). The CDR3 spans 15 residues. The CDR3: CASSLSLRQYGEQYF. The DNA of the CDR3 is TGTGCCAGCAGTTTATCTCTGCGGCAGTACGGCGAGCAGTACTTC.

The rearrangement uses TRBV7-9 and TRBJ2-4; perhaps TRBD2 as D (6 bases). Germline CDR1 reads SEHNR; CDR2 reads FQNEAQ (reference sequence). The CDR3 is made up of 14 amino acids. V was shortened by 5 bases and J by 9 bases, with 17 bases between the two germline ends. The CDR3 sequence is CASSPETSLGIQYF. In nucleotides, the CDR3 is TGTGCCAGCAGCCCCGAGACTAGTTTGGGCATTCAGTACTTC.

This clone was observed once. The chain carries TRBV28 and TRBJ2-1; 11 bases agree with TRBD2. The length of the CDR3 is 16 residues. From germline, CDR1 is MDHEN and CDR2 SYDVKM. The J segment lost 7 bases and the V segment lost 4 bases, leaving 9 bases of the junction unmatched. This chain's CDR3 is CASSSEASGRSNEQFF. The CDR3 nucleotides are TGTGCCAGCAGTTCCGAGGCTAGCGGGAGGTCAAATGAGCAGTTCTTC.

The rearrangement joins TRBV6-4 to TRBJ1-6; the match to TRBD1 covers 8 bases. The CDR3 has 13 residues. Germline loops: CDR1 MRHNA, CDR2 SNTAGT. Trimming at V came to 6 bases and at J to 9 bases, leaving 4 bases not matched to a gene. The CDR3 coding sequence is TGTGCCAGCAGAGCTACAGGGGGTTCACCCCTCCACTTT. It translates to CASRATGGSPLHF.

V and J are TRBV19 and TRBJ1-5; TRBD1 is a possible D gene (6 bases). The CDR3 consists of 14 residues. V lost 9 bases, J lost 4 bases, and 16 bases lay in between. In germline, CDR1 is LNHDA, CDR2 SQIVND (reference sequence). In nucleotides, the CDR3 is TGTGCCAGCCACCTCCGACAGGTAAATCAGCCCCAGCATTTT. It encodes CASHLRQVNQPQHF.

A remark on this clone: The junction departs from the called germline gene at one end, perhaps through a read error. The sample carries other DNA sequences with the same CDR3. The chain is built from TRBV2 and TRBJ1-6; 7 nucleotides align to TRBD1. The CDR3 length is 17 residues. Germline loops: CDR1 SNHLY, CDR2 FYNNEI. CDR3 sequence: CASRTEPGTANNSPLHF. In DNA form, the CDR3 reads TGTGCCAGCAGAACCGAACCGGGGACAGCCAATAATTCCCCCCTCCACTTT.

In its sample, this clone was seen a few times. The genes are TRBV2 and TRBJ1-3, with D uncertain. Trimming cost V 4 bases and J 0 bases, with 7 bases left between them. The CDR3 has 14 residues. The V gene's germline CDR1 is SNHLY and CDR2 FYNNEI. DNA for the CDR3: TGTGCCAGCAGTGTAGAGAGCTCTGGAAACACCATATATTTT. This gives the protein CASSVESSGNTIYF.

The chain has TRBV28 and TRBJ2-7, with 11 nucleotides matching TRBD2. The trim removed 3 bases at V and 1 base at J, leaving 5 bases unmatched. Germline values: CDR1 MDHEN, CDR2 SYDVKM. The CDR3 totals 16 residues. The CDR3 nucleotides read TGTGCCAGCAGTTTTACTAGCGGGAGAAATTCCTACGAGCAGTACTTC. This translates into CASSFTSGRNSYEQYF. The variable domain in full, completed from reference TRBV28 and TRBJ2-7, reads DVKVTQSSRYLVKRTGEKVFLECVQDMDHENMFWYRQDPGLGLRLIYFSYDVKMKEKGDIPEGYSVSREKKERFSLILESASTNQTSMYLCASSFTSGRNSYEQYFGPGTRLTVT.